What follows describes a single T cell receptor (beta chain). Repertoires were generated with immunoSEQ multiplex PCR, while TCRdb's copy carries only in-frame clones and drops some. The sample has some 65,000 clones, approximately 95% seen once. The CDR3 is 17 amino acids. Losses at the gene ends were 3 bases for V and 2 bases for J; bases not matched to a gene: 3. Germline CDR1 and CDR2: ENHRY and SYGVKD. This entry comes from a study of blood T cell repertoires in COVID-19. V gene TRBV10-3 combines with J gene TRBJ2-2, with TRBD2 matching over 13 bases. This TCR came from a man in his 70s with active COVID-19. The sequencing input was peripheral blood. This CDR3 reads CAISETSGGANTGELFF. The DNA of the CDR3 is TGTGCCATCAGTGAAACTAGCGGGGGGGCCAACACCGGGGAGCTGTTTTTT.